This T cell receptor (beta chain) appears in the sequencing data of a study of cytomegalovirus exposure and HLA in healthy donors. As for the study in general: In terms of ancestry, the Caucasian-associated cluster contained 75% to 85% of the approximately 380 genotyped donors.

General study points: A further, later analysis showed that HLA-associated TCR beta chains (compared with equally common others) were more clonally expanded.

To note about this clone: Antigen unknown.

Vbeta (60) and Jbeta (13) primers were used in the PCR. This table comes from immunoSEQ multiplex PCR, and its TCRdb copy is limited to in-frame clones, with some not included. The table shows a few hundred thousand clones, with about 75% occurring only once. V was clipped by 10 bases and J by 1 base, with 13 bases between them. This CDR3 has 13 residues. The V gene's germline CDR1 is MNHNS and CDR2 SASEGT. The sequenced sample consisted of PBMCs. The chain employs TRBV6-1 and TRBJ1-1; D is uncertain. The origin of this receptor is a woman aged 30 to 39 in good health and CMV-seronegative. CDR3 in amino acids: CATHPPGNTEAFF. The CDR3 DNA reads as TGTGCCACCCACCCACCGGGGAACACTGAAGCTTTCTTT.